Listed below are T cell receptor beta chains from one sample, sequenced in a study of T cell responses to AZD1222 COVID-19 vaccine. TCRdb keeps only in-frame clones here, not all; method: immunoSEQ multiplex PCR. The table lists 120,000 or so clones, roughly 91% of them singletons. The input for sequencing was peripheral blood, taken 28 days after the second AZD1222 dose. Every receptor here comes from an adult who received the AZD1222 COVID-19 vaccine. CDR3s leave out the opening cysteine and the closing phenylalanine or tryptophan.

J: TRBJ2-5; V: TRBV11-3; CDR3: ASSSSSGRASYQETQY
J: TRBJ1-1; V: TRBV27; CDR3: ASSEQGLRTEAF
J: TRBJ2-7; V: TRBV6-8; CDR3: ASSYIQGTSGGSGSYEQY
J: TRBJ1-5; V: TRBV6-1; CDR3: ASSEAGGNQPQH
J: TRBJ2-7; V: TRBV5-1; CDR3: ASSLGGTSGIGEQY
J: TRBJ2-7; V: TRBV5-1; CDR3: ASSLGSAGRGEQY
J: TRBJ1-1; V: TRBV5-4; CDR3: ASSFDPDPRGAF
J: TRBJ2-3; V: TRBV9; CDR3: ASSVGPGGTDTQY
J: TRBJ1-1; V: TRBV6-2/TRBV6-3; CDR3: ASSYAGGNTEAF
J: TRBJ1-6; V: TRBV11-2; CDR3: ASSLNEDSPLH
J: TRBJ1-2; V: TRBV20-1; CDR3: SASSGSIYGYT
J: TRBJ2-7; V: TRBV30; CDR3: AWSLGTRSSYEQY
J: TRBJ2-7; V: TRBV29-1; CDR3: SVSHPSYEQY
J: TRBJ1-1; V: TRBV7-9; CDR3: ASSLVGQVIPEAF
J: TRBJ1-4; V: TRBV7-2; CDR3: ASSPSGTGVEKLF
J: TRBJ2-7; V: TRBV2; CDR3: ASKESYEQY
J: TRBJ1-1; V: TRBV4-1; CDR3: ASSQGSGGLNTEAF
J: TRBJ1-3; V: TRBV6-5; CDR3: ASSYTGNSGNTIY
J: TRBJ1-2; V: TRBV5-6; CDR3: ASSSTIGYT
J: TRBJ2-5; V: TRBV6-2/TRBV6-3; CDR3: ASSYRRAGETQY
J: TRBJ2-2; V: TRBV6-2/TRBV6-3; CDR3: ASSLLGRRTGELF
J: TRBJ2-7; V: TRBV4-3; CDR3: ASSQGSSSHEQY
J: TRBJ1-1; V: TRBV7-8; CDR3: ASSSSGSVTEAF
J: TRBJ1-3; V: TRBV19; CDR3: ASSRDSGNTIY
J: TRBJ2-5; V: TRBV29-1; CDR3: SVGPRASRETQY
J: TRBJ1-5; V: TRBV19; CDR3: ASSIDISRGSNQPQH
J: TRBJ1-6; V: TRBV7-9; CDR3: ASSSGAAINNSPLH
J: TRBJ1-2; V: TRBV30; CDR3: AWSPSLDGYT
J: TRBJ2-1; V: TRBV24-1; CDR3: ATSDSWTGTSHHNEQF
J: TRBJ1-6; V: TRBV19; CDR3: ASSPYNSPLH
J: TRBJ1-1; V: TRBV19; CDR3: ASSMGFKGVTEAF
J: TRBJ1-5; V: TRBV24-1; CDR3: ATSENRGEVQPQH
J: TRBJ2-1; V: TRBV25-1; CDR3: ASTLGAGPYNEQF
J: TRBJ2-2; V: TRBV7-2; CDR3: ASSLRRGQAGELF
J: TRBJ2-1; V: TRBV6-6; CDR3: ASSPLRLAGSYNEQF
J: TRBJ1-1; V: TRBV19; CDR3: ASMRMNTEAF
J: TRBJ2-7; V: TRBV21-1; CDR3: ASSEKSLFYEQY
J: TRBJ1-4; V: TRBV28; CDR3: ASSYRQTNEKLF
J: TRBJ1-2; V: TRBV28; CDR3: ASSNPQYGYT
J: TRBJ2-1; V: TRBV4-2; CDR3: ASTRQGRGSSNEQF
J: TRBJ2-7; V: TRBV5-6; CDR3: ASSHLRGEGYEQY
J: TRBJ1-5; V: TRBV6-4; CDR3: ASSASWDSGQPQH
J: TRBJ2-7; V: TRBV3-1/TRBV3-2; CDR3: ASSHSGTYEQY
J: TRBJ1-1; V: TRBV24-1; CDR3: ATSPGGLNTEAF
J: TRBJ2-5; V: TRBV30; CDR3: AWSVGRLNGRETQY
J: TRBJ1-5; V: TRBV15; CDR3: ATSRGTGNNQPQH
J: TRBJ1-5; V: TRBV6-1; CDR3: ASSEGQGFGNQPQH
J: TRBJ2-5; V: TRBV5-4; CDR3: ASSLAGPWREGPETQY
J: TRBJ1-2; V: TRBV27; CDR3: ASKVSGQGSGYT
J: TRBJ1-6; V: TRBV6-4; CDR3: ASSVAGGESPLH
J: TRBJ2-1; V: TRBV9; CDR3: ASSFTGGDSYNEQF
J: TRBJ2-7; V: TRBV7-2; CDR3: ASSYRTSGSYEQY
J: TRBJ1-5; V: TRBV4-1; CDR3: ASSQSGQGNQPQH
J: TRBJ1-4; V: TRBV5-5; CDR3: ASSLLGGNEKLF
J: TRBJ2-7; V: TRBV14; CDR3: ASSQDSQPFYEQY
J: TRBJ1-1; V: TRBV5-6; CDR3: ASSSALRGSEAF
J: TRBJ1-2; V: TRBV28; CDR3: ASSLSQGGYT
J: TRBJ2-1; V: TRBV10-2; CDR3: ASSESTLVQRGGRVESSYNEQF
J: TRBJ2-4; V: TRBV28; CDR3: ASRRQGATLNIQY
J: TRBJ1-3; V: TRBV7-9; CDR3: ASSLPGSIGNTIY